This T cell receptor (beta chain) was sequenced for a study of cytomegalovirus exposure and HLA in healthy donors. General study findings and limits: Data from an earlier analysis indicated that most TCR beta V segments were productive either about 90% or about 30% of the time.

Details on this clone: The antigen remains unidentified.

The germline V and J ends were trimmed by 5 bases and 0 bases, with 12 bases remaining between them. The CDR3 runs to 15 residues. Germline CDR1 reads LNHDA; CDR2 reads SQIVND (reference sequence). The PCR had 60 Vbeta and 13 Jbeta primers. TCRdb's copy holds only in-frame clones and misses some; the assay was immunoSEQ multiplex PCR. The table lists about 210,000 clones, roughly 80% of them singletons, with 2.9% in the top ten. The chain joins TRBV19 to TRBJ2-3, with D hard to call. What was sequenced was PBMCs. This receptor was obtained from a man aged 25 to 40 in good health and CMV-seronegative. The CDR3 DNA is TGTGCCAGTAGTCAGACTCCCTTTAGCACAGATACGCAGTATTTT. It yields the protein CASSQTPFSTDTQYF.